Listed below are T cell receptor beta chains from one sample, sequenced in a study of response to subunit inactivated influenza vaccine. Each CDR3 protein is one row after TCRdb ran MiXCR on the RT-PCR reads. The data contain about 570,000 distinct CDR3 sequences, around 11% of them seen just once; the ten biggest clones take up more than 9.5%. This sample was also put to use in a study of T cells expressing NK-cell markers.

Specimen: PBMCs from blood, collected on the day of vaccination. The receptors were gathered from a man aged 50 to 60 who received an inactivated influenza vaccine. Both conserved end residues are part of each CDR3.

TRBV10-3	CAISGLGHRETQYF
TRBV3-1	CASSPEARDYGYTF
TRBV5-1	CASSSSGTNEKLFF
TRBV2	CASSDRGLPNEKLFF
TRBV12-3/TRBV12-4	CASSSGQVSVRRWSRDTEAFF
TRBV7-2	CASSWAGETQYF
TRBV10-3	CAISVQTSPSEQYF
TRBV5-1	CASRPRLAGANTGELFF
TRBV25-1	CASSEWTEKQETQYF
TRBV18	CASSPISGRETQYF
TRBV20-1	CSAREGTSGRSPLHF
TRBV7-9	CASSLGPGKQETQYF
TRBV5-6	CASSLQQTNEKLFF
TRBV11-2	CASSLPEGVVFYEQYF
TRBV18	CASSRGTDLGETQYF
TRBV5-6	CASSPPAGQILAKNIQYF
TRBV5-1	CASSSHRGQGSNEQFF
TRBV29-1	CSVVASGSYEQYF
TRBV20-1	CSAGGEYNSPLHF
TRBV20-1	CSASAPEAFF
TRBV11-2	CASSLDPALENSPLHF
TRBV12-3/TRBV12-4	CASSLSPLPNGQYF
TRBV12-5	CASGLDWTSAGGVEQFF
TRBV20-1	CSASRLLAAPSTDTQYF
TRBV4-3	CASSRRGIYGYTF